This is a list of T cell receptor beta chains from one sample in a study of blood T cell repertoires in COVID-19. Libraries were prepared by immunoSEQ multiplex PCR; TCRdb keeps only in-frame clonotypes and omits some of them. Here the sample spans around 99,000 clones, around 82% being singletons. Sample: peripheral blood. All receptors come from a woman in her fifties or sixties with acute or convalescent COVID-19. The CDR3 runs from the conserved cysteine through the conserved F or W. D genes are given only for firm matches. Clone size is not always given. Where it is, it says once, few, many or a class for expanded clones.

j_call clone_size cdr3_length d_call v_call cdr3_aa cdr3_nt
TRBJ1-1 . 14 TRBD1 TRBV6-5 CASIGTGGVTEAFF TGTGCCAGCATCGGGACAGGGGGTGTAACTGAAGCTTTCTTT
TRBJ2-2 . 14 . TRBV10-3 CAISGPGNTGELFF TGTGCCATCAGTGGCCCAGGGAATACCGGGGAGCTGTTTTTT
TRBJ2-3 . 15 . TRBV12-5 CASGLGRGYTDTQYF TGTGCTAGTGGTTTGGGACGCGGGTACACAGATACGCAGTATTTT
TRBJ1-3 . 14 . TRBV5-1 CASSVGTSGNTIYF TGCGCCAGCAGCGTTGGGACTTCTGGAAACACCATATATTTT
TRBJ2-7 . 14 . TRBV2 CASSVGGTLYEQYF TGTGCCAGCAGTGTCGGGGGTACCCTTTACGAGCAGTACTTC
TRBJ2-1 . 16 . TRBV7-8 CASSPRESLRGNEQFF TGTGCCAGCAGCCCCAGGGAAAGTCTCCGGGGGAATGAGCAGTTCTTC
TRBJ2-1 . 14 TRBD1 TRBV5-1 CASSLEPGGNEQFF TGCGCCAGCAGCTTGGAGCCAGGGGGCAATGAGCAGTTCTTC
TRBJ1-1 few 12 . TRBV2 CASSDQGLGAFF TGTGCCAGCAGTGATCAGGGCCTGGGAGCTTTCTTT
TRBJ2-1 . 16 TRBD2 TRBV27 CASSGLRGGSYNEQFF TGTGCCAGCAGTGGCCTACGCGGGGGCTCCTACAATGAGCAGTTCTTC
TRBJ2-1 . 15 TRBD2 TRBV5-1 CASSLTSGGTNEQFF TGCGCCAGCAGCCTAACTAGCGGGGGAACCAATGAGCAGTTCTTC
TRBJ1-1 . 13 TRBD1 TRBV28 CASSQHPGQGTRF TGTGCCAGCAGTCAACATCCGGGACAGGGTACCCGCTTT
TRBJ2-7 once 19 TRBD2 TRBV6-4 CASSDLKETSGPTGYEQYF TGTGCCAGCAGTGACCTCAAGGAGACTAGCGGGCCCACTGGGTACGAGCAGTACTTC
TRBJ2-1 . 14 . TRBV19 CASSRREVGNEQFF TGTGCCAGTAGTAGGAGGGAGGTAGGCAATGAGCAGTTCTTC
TRBJ2-1 . 16 TRBD1 TRBV19 CASSRIQGFSGNEQFF TGTGCCAGTAGCCGAATACAGGGGTTTTCGGGCAATGAGCAGTTCTTC
TRBJ1-5 . 16 TRBD1 TRBV19 CASSISRDRVNQPQHF TGTGCCAGTAGTATATCGCGGGACAGGGTCAATCAGCCCCAGCATTTT
TRBJ1-2 . 14 TRBD1 TRBV11-2 CASSSLTGDHGYTF TGTGCCAGCAGCTCCTTGACAGGGGATCATGGCTACACCTTC
TRBJ1-1 . 14 . TRBV19 CASSIASGFGEAFF TGTGCCAGTAGTATAGCATCCGGGTTCGGTGAAGCTTTCTTT
TRBJ1-2 . 16 . TRBV3-1/TRBV3-2 CASSQAATQASRGYTF TGTGCCAGCAGCCAAGCGGCCACCCAAGCGTCCCGGGGCTACACCTTC
TRBJ1-3 once 12 . TRBV29-1 CSVEERINTIYF TGCAGCGTTGAAGAGCGGATAAACACCATATATTTT
TRBJ2-3 . 15 TRBD2 TRBV7-2 CASSLARSGGISQYF TGTGCCAGCAGCTTAGCGCGTAGCGGGGGCATTTCGCAGTATTTT
TRBJ1-2 . 13 . TRBV18 CASSPRNSGGYTF TGTGCCAGCTCACCGAGAAACTCGGGGGGCTACACCTTC
TRBJ1-1 . 15 . TRBV21-1 CASSTWDRKNTEAFF TGTGCCAGCAGCACCTGGGACAGAAAGAACACTGAAGCTTTCTTT